What follows describes a single T cell receptor beta chain. As originally analysed: Amplifying reference gene primers gave estimates of nucleated cell counts. Sequencing used immunoSEQ multiplex PCR; TCRdb keeps in-frame clones, though not all of them. V, J and clone size are those of that table, while D and trimming were read from the DNA. Found here are about 170,000 clones, approximately 84% of them singletons; the top ten hold about 2.7%. The data originate from a study of blood T cell repertoires in COVID-19. Study background: The United States, Italy and Spain supplied acute and convalescent COVID-19 samples. PBMCs, B-cell-depleted T cells, or T cells were the source of the cDNA or gDNA that made up the material.

The TCR sequence derives from a human donor with acute or convalescent COVID-19. The donor label of this sample is uncertain. The specimen sequenced was peripheral blood.

The CDR3 region has the DNA TGCGCCAGCAGCTCGGGGACAGCTGTCGGCAATGAGCAGTTCTTC. Its translation: CASSSGTAVGNEQFF. The genes are TRBV4-1 and TRBJ2-1; 7 positions agree with TRBD1. Per the germline V gene, CDR1 is MGHRA and CDR2 is YSYEKL. The V gene end was trimmed by 5 bases and the J gene end by 6 bases; junction bases not matched to a gene: 10. There are 15 residues in the CDR3.